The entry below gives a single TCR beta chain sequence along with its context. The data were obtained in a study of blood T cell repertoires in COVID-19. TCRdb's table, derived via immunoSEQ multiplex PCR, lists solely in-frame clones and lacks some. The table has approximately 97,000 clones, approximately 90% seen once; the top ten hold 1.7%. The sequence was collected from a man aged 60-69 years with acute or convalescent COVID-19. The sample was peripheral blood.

In DNA, the CDR3 is TGTGCCAGCAGTTACTCCCAAAGCTCTAACTATGGCTACACCTTC. Translating it yields CASSYSQSSNYGYTF. The rearrangement uses TRBV6-5 and TRBJ1-2, with D unresolved. This CDR3 spans 15 amino acids. Deletions cut 0 bases from V and 0 bases from J, with 8 bases between. CDR1 and CDR2 from the germline V gene are MNHEY and SVGAGI.